Listed below are T cell receptor beta chains from one sample, sequenced in a study of T-cell reconstitution after alpha-beta-depleted transplantation in children. TCRdb processed the PCR reads anew with MiXCR; each CDR3 protein has one entry. This sample has about 220,000 distinct CDR3 sequences; under 20% occur once, and the top ten carry around 45%. Source: PBMCs, mostly from graft donor cells, taken 360 days after TCRalphabeta/CD19-depleted stem cell transplant. These receptor sequences come from a male patient aged 2-15 years who had a stem cell transplant for acute lymphoblastic leukemia, so the T cells may come from the graft donor. The CDR3 runs from the conserved cysteine through the conserved F or W. D genes are given only for firm matches. Rows may omit the clone size; those that give it use once, few, many or a size class.

>few|16|-|TRBV15|TRBJ1-1
TGTGCCACCAGCAGACCGATGGGATCCAGCCTGAGGGGGGCTTTCTTT
CATSRPMGSSLRGAFF
>few|15|-|TRBV5-1|TRBJ2-5
TGCGCCAGCAGCATAGACCGGGGGCCTGAAGAGACCCAGTACTTC
CASSIDRGPEETQYF
>-|19|-|TRBV27|TRBJ2-2
TGTGCCAGCAGCTACCGCCGGTTTCGGGGGGCTACCAACACCGGGGAGCTGTTTTTT
CASSYRRFRGATNTGELFF
>-|17|TRBD1|TRBV20-1|TRBJ2-1
TGCAGTGCTAGAGTCCCGGCTGACAGGGGACTCTACAATGAGCAGTTCTTC
CSARVPADRGLYNEQFF
>-|16|-|TRBV6-2/TRBV6-3|TRBJ1-1
TGTGCCAGCAGTAGCCCCCCATATACCGGAGAGACTGAAGCTTTCTTT
CASSSPPYTGETEAFF
>-|14|-|TRBV12-3/TRBV12-4|TRBJ2-5
TGTGCCAGCTCCGTTAGGACGATCCAAGAGACCCAGTACTTC
CASSVRTIQETQYF
>few|14|-|TRBV3-1|TRBJ2-1
TGTGCCAGCAGCCAAGATTTCGGCCACAATGAGCAGTTCTTC
CASSQDFGHNEQFF
>-|15|TRBD2|TRBV10-3|TRBJ2-3
TGTGCCATCAGGGGTCTACTAGCGACTACAGATACGCAGTATTTT
CAIRGLLATTDTQYF
>many|15|TRBD1|TRBV18|TRBJ1-1
TGTGCCAGCTCACGCCCGGGACAGGGAAACACTGAAGCTTTCTTT
CASSRPGQGNTEAFF
>-|14|-|TRBV29-1|TRBJ2-5
TGCAGCGTTGAAGCGGTGGCCCGGGGAGAGACCCAGTCCTTC
CSVEAVARGETQSF
>-|14|-|TRBV6-5|TRBJ2-1
TGTGCCAGCAGTTACGAACAGGGACACAATGAGCAGTTCTTC
CASSYEQGHNEQFF
>-|16|TRBD1|TRBV14|TRBJ2-1
TGTGCCAGCAGCCGCAGGGGGAGCCCCTCCTACAATGAGCAGTTCTTC
CASSRRGSPSYNEQFF
>-|17|-|TRBV9|TRBJ2-1
TGTGCCAGCAGCGTAAGGTACGAGAGCGTACGTTACAATGAGCAGTTCTTC
CASSVRYESVRYNEQFF
>-|16|TRBD1|TRBV20-1|TRBJ1-4
TGCAGTGCAGACAGGGAGAGGGGGTCAACTAATGAAAAACTGTTTTTT
CSADRERGSTNEKLFF
>many|12|TRBD1|TRBV20-1|TRBJ1-1
TGCAGTGCTAGCAGGGGGGGATTACAAGCTTTCTTT
CSASRGGLQAFF
>-|16|TRBD2|TRBV12-3/TRBV12-4|TRBJ2-7
TGTGCCAGCAGTTTTGGTTTGCGGGGGGTAACCTACGAGCAGTACTTC
CASSFGLRGVTYEQYF
>-|13|-|TRBV6-4|TRBJ2-1
TGTGCCAGCAGCAAATTTTTGGGGGATGAGCAGTTCTTC
CASSKFLGDEQFF
>-|15|-|TRBV12-3/TRBV12-4|TRBJ2-3
TGTGCCAGCAGTTTGGGTTCGGGGGGCACAGATACGCAGTATTTT
CASSLGSGGTDTQYF
>-|15|-|TRBV5-1|TRBJ2-1
TGCGCCAGCAGCCTTGAGCGGAGCTCCTACAATGAGCAGTTCTTC
CASSLERSSYNEQFF
>few|14|TRBD1|TRBV10-2|TRBJ2-5
TGCGCCAGCAGTAGGGACAGGGTACAAGAGACCCAGTACTTC
CASSRDRVQETQYF
>-|16|TRBD1|TRBV5-1|TRBJ1-3
TGCGCCAGCAGCGGGGGACAGCTGAGCTCTGGAAACACCATATATTTT
CASSGGQLSSGNTIYF
>-|17|TRBD1|TRBV7-9|TRBJ2-6
TGTGCCAGCAGCTTTGGACAGGGGGCCTCTGGGGCCAACGTCCTGACTTTC
CASSFGQGASGANVLTF
>few|14|-|TRBV24-1|TRBJ1-5
TGTGCCACCAGTGATTCCCAGTGGGGTCCCCCCCAGCATTTT
CATSDSQWGPPQHF
>-|14|TRBD1|TRBV5-1|TRBJ1-1
TGCGCCAGCAGCCCGGGACAGGTGAACACTGAAGCTTTCTTT
CASSPGQVNTEAFF
>few|15|-|TRBV5-1|TRBJ2-5
TGCGCCAGCAGCTTTGGCAGGGGCCACCAAGAGACCCAGTACTTC
CASSFGRGHQETQYF